This TCR beta chain appears in the sequencing data of a study of blood T cells in healthy people across ages. This clonotype was picked up a small number of times. Given a much more abundant clone one base away, this may be a read error. CDR1 is MDHEN, CDR2 SYDVKM, per germline. This CDR3 has 14 amino acids. With 11 bases removed from V and 3 bases from J, the gap between germline ends came to 19 bases. A sample-barcoded 5' primer and a J-beta primer mix were used in a second PCR of roughly 7 to 11 cycles. TCRdb reanalysed the 5' RACE reads using MiXCR and keeps one entry per CDR3 protein. Of some 930,000 distinct CDR3 sequences in the sample, roughly 29% are singletons; the top ten hold roughly a tenth. Separately, the same data were catalogued under a study of T cells of mothers and their children.

The receptor was isolated from a woman aged 40 to 55 in good health. The V and J genes are TRBV28 and TRBJ1-2, with D perhaps TRBD1 (6 bases). The source material was blood. DNA of the CDR3: TGTGCCGGCAAAGTGCGGGGGGCGGACTATGGCTACACCTTC. It is translated as CAGKVRGADYGYTF.